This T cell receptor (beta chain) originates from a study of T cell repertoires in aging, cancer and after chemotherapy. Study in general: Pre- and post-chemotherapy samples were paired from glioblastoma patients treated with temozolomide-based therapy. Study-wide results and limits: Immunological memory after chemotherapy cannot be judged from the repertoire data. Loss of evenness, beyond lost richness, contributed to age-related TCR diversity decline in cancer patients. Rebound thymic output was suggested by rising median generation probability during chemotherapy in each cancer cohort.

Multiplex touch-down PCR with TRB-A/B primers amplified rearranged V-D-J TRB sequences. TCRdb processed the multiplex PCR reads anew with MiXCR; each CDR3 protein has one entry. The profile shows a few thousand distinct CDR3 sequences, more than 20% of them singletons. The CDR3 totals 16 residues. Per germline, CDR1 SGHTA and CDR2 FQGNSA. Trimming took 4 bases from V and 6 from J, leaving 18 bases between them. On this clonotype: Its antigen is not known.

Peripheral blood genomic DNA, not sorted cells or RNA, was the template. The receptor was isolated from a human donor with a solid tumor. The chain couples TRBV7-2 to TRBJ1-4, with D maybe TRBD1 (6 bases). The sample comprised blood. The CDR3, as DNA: TGTGCCAGCAGCTCGCGGAGGGGGATAAAAGATGAAAAACTGTTTTTT. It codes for CASSSRRGIKDEKLFF.